What follows describes a single T cell receptor (beta chain). Generated by immunoSEQ multiplex PCR, the TCRdb table keeps only in-frame clones and is missing some. The sample has roughly 150,000 clones, around three quarters seen once. The sample is drawn from a study of blood T cell repertoires in COVID-19. About the study: Cohort 3 recovery required two negative PCRs, clearance, or symptom resolution.

Unmatched junction bases numbered 7, after V lost 0 bases and J lost 3 bases. The V gene's germline CDR1 is SGHRS and CDR2 YFSETQ. This CDR3 comprises 16 residues. This clonotype was sampled from a woman between 65 and 79 years old in a cohort exposed to, infected with or recovered from COVID-19 (not recorded which). J is TRBJ2-7 and V is TRBV5-1; 9 nucleotides align to TRBD2. Material: PBMCs or T cells enriched from blood (not recorded which). CDR3 nucleotide sequence: TGCGCCAGCAGCTTGGTTTCTAGCGGGATTGGCTACGAGCAGTACTTC. Encoded protein: CASSLVSSGIGYEQYF.